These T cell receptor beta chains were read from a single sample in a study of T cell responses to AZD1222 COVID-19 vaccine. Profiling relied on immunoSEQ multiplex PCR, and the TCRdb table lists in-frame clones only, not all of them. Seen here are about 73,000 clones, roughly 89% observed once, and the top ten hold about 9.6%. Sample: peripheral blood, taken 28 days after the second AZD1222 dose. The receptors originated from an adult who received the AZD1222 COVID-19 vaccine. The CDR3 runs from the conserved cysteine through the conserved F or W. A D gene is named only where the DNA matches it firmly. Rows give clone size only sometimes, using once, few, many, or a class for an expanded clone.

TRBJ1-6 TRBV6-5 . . CASTAGFPPDHF TGTGCCAGCACGGCAGGGTTCCCCCCAGACCACTTT
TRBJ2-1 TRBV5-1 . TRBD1 CASSPDREEQFF TGCGCCAGCAGCCCGGACAGGGAAGAGCAGTTCTTC
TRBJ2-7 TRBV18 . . CASSPATDSSYEQYF TGTGCCAGCTCACCAGCGACAGACAGCTCCTACGAGCAGTACTTC
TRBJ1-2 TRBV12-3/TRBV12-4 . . CASSARPYGYTF TGTGCCAGCAGCGCCAGGCCCTATGGCTACACCTTC
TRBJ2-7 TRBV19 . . CASSVRAGYEQYF TGTGCCAGTAGTGTTCGGGCTGGCTACGAGCAGTACTTC
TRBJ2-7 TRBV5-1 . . CASSLRGSEQYF TGCGCCAGCAGCTTGAGAGGGAGCGAGCAGTACTTC
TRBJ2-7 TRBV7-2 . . CASSLPVPSYEQYF TGTGCCAGCAGCTTACCGGTCCCCAGCTACGAGCAGTACTTC
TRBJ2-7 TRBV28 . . CASSLWPGTGPYEQYF TGTGCCAGCAGTTTATGGCCCGGGACGGGCCCCTACGAGCAGTACTTC
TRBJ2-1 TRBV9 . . CASSSLASSYNEQFF TGTGCCAGCAGCTCCCTAGCGTCTTCCTACAATGAGCAGTTCTTC
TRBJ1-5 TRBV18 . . CASSNLRRERGQPQHF TGTGCCAGCTCAAACCTCAGAAGGGAAAGGGGTCAGCCCCAGCATTTT
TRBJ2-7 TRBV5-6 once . CASSLVSEQYF TGTGCCAGCAGCTTGGTATCCGAGCAGTACTTC
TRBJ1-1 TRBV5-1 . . CASSLVQMTAEAFF TGCGCCAGCAGCTTGGTCCAAATGACGGCTGAAGCTTTCTTT
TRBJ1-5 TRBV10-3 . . CAISESTGLLNQPQHF TGTGCCATCAGTGAGTCGACAGGCTTACTCAATCAGCCCCAGCATTTT
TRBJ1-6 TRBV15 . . CATSRSGTENSPLHF TGTGCCACCAGCAGGTCCGGGACGGAGAATTCACCCCTCCACTTT
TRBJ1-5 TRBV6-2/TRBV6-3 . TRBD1 CASSPKDREVGNQPQHF TGTGCCAGCAGCCCCAAGGACAGGGAGGTCGGCAATCAGCCCCAGCATTTT
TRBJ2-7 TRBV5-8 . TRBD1 CASSPRPSRGTGKQYF TGTGCCAGCAGCCCTAGGCCTAGCCGGGGGACAGGGAAGCAGTACTTC
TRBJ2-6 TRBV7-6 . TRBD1 CASSYGQGEVSGANVLTF TGTGCCAGCAGCTACGGACAGGGGGAGGTCTCTGGGGCCAACGTCCTGACTTTC
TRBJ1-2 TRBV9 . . CASSVSRDKTDYGYTF TGTGCCAGCAGCGTGTCCCGGGACAAAACAGACTATGGCTACACCTTC
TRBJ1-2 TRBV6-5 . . CASSYSKRVGYTF TGTGCCAGCAGTTACTCGAAACGGGTTGGCTACACCTTC
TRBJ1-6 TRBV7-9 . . CASSRDSSNSPLHF TGTGCCAGCAGCCGAGACAGCTCCAATTCACCCCTCCACTTT
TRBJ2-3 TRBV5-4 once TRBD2 CASSLAGLAGTQYF TGTGCCAGCAGCTTGGCCGGGCTAGCGGGGACCCAATATTTT
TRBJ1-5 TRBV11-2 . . CASSIGRGYEQPQHF TGTGCCAGCAGTATAGGCCGGGGGTATGAGCAGCCCCAGCATTTT
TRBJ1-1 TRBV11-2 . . CASSLGRGWNTEAFF TGTGCCAGCAGCTTAGGCAGGGGATGGAACACTGAAGCTTTCTTT
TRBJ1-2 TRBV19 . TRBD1 CASIGTGREYGYTF TGTGCCAGTATTGGGACAGGGCGGGAATATGGCTACACCTTC
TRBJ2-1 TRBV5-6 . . CASSWRDEQFF TGTGCCAGCAGCTGGCGCGATGAGCAGTTCTTC
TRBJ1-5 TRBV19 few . CASSRTSNQPQHF TGTGCCAGTTCACGCACCTCCAATCAGCCCCAGCATTTT
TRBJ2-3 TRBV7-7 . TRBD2 CASSSTSGRTDTQYF TGTGCCAGCAGCTCCACTAGCGGGAGAACAGATACGCAGTATTTT
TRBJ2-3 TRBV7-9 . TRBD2 CASSLAGGADTQYF TGTGCCAGCAGCCTGGCGGGGGGGGCAGATACGCAGTATTTT
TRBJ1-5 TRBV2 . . CASSDGASGNQPQHF TGTGCCAGCAGCGACGGGGCGTCTGGCAATCAGCCCCAGCATTTT
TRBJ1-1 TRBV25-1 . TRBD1 CASSPVNGQGRAAFF TGTGCCAGCAGTCCGGTCAATGGACAGGGGAGGGCAGCTTTCTTT
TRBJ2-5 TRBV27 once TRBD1 CASSLDRGSETQYF TGTGCCAGCAGTTTAGACAGGGGTAGCGAGACCCAGTACTTC
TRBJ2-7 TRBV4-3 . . CASSQEVGGLLSYEQYF TGCGCCAGCAGCCAAGAGGTGGGGGGGCTCCTCTCCTACGAGCAGTACTTC
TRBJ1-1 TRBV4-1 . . CASSQGALDTEAFF TGCGCCAGCAGCCAGGGGGCCCTGGACACTGAAGCTTTCTTT
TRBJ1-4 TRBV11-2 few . CASRAIGGKLVKEKLFF TGTGCCAGCAGGGCGATAGGGGGGAAGTTGGTGAAGGAAAAACTGTTTTTT
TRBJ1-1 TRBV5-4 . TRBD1 CASSLLGQVIAFF TGTGCCAGCAGCCTACTGGGACAGGTAATTGCTTTCTTT
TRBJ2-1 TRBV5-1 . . CASSLEGYGNEQFF TGCGCCAGCAGCTTGGAAGGTTACGGGAATGAGCAGTTCTTC
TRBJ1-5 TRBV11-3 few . CASSRDPNQPQHF TGTGCCAGCAGCAGGGACCCTAATCAGCCCCAGCATTTT
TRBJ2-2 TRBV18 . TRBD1 CASSDDNRGRFAGELFF TGTGCCAGCTCAGACGACAACAGGGGCAGGTTTGCCGGGGAGCTGTTTTTT
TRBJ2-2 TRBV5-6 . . CASSRLTPLNTGELFF TGTGCCAGCAGCCGCTTGACACCCCTAAACACCGGGGAGCTGTTTTTT
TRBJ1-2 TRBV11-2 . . CASSRTAGYGYTF TGTGCCAGCAGTCGAACAGCGGGATATGGCTACACCTTC
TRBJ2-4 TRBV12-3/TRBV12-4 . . CASSLVEGNIQYF TGTGCCAGCAGTTTAGTGGAAGGAAACATTCAGTACTTC
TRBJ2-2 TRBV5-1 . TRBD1 CASSWRDRPSNTGELFF TGCGCCAGCAGCTGGAGGGACAGGCCGTCGAACACCGGGGAGCTGTTTTTT
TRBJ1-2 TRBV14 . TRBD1 CASSLQGLNYGYTF TGTGCCAGCAGCCTACAGGGGTTGAACTATGGCTACACCTTC
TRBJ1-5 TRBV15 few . CATSRASLNQPQHF TGTGCCACCAGCAGAGCCTCTCTAAATCAGCCCCAGCATTTT
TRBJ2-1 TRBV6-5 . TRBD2 CASRRLAGYNEQFF TGTGCCAGCAGGAGACTAGCGGGTTACAATGAGCAGTTCTTC
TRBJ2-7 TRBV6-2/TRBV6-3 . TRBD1 CASSQGAFEQYF TGTGCCAGCAGCCAGGGGGCGTTTGAGCAGTACTTC
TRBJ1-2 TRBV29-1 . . CSVEDRESSNYGYTF TGCAGCGTTGAAGACAGGGAGTCCTCTAACTATGGCTACACCTTC
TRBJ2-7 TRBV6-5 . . CASSLVADEQYF TGTGCCAGCAGTTTAGTAGCGGACGAGCAGTACTTC
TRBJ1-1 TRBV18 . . CASSPRSGANTEAFF TGTGCCAGCTCACCTCGGTCGGGAGCGAACACTGAAGCTTTCTTT
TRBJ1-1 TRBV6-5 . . CASSPITGLTEAFF TGTGCCAGCAGTCCCATCACAGGCCTCACTGAAGCTTTCTTT
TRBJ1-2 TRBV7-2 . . CASSSGHYGYTF TGTGCCAGCAGCTCAGGTCACTATGGCTACACCTTC
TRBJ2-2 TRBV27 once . CASSPRAAGELFF TGTGCCAGCAGTCCCAGGGCGGCCGGGGAGCTGTTTTTT
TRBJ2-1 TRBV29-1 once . CSVDRHDEQFF TGCAGCGTTGACCGGCATGATGAGCAGTTCTTC
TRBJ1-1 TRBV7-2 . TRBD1 CASIDQGVTEAFF TGTGCCAGCATCGACCAGGGGGTCACTGAAGCTTTCTTT
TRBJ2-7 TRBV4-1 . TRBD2 CASSRFGSGGPDDEQYF TGCGCCAGCAGCCGCTTTGGAAGCGGGGGGCCGGACGACGAGCAGTACTTC
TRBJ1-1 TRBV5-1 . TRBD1 CASSLGGARGLMGTEAFF TGCGCCAGCAGCTTGGGAGGGGCCAGGGGGCTGATGGGCACTGAAGCTTTCTTT
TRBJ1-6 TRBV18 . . CASSPGATSPLHF TGTGCCAGCTCACCGGGGGCAACCTCACCCCTCCACTTT
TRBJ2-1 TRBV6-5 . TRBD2 CASSYPRTSHNEQFF TGTGCCAGCAGTTATCCGAGGACTAGCCACAATGAGCAGTTCTTC
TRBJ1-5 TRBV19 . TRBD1 CASIPTGTGLVQPQHF TGTGCCAGTATTCCCACCGGGACAGGGCTGGTGCAGCCCCAGCATTTT
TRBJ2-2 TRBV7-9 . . CASSLAGDWYSGGELFF TGTGCCAGCAGCTTAGCGGGGGATTGGTATAGCGGCGGGGAGCTGTTTTTT